This T cell receptor beta chain was sequenced for a study of control samples from healthy donors and cancer patients. The CDR3 runs 14 residues. The V end was cut by 5 bases, the J end by 6 bases, with 12 bases between. Per germline, CDR1 SGHRS and CDR2 YFSETQ. Some clones are missing from TCRdb's copy, which holds only in-frame ones; the method was immunoSEQ multiplex PCR. The profile shows some 11,000 clones, approximately 95% of them singletons. Material: PBMCs. This rearrangement joins TRBV5-1 to TRBJ1-6; tentative D call: TRBD1 (5 bases). This clonotype was sampled from a man in his 70s with head and neck cancer. In nucleotides, the CDR3 is TGCGCCAGCAGTTCCGGGACGACTAATTCACCCCTCCACTTT. Amino acid sequence: CASSSGTTNSPLHF.